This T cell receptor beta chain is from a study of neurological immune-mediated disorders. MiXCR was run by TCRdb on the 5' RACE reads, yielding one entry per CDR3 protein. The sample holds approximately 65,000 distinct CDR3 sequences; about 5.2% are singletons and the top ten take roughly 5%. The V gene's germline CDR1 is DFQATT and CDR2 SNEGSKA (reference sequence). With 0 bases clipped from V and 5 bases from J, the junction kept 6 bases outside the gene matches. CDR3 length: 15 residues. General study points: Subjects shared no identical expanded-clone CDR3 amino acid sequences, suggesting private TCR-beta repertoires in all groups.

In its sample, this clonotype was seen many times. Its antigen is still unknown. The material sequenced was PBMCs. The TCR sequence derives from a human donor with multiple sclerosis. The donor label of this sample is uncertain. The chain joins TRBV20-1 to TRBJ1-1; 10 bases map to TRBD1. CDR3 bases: TGCAGTGCTAGAGATCGATGGGACAGGGGAACTGAAGCTTTCTTT. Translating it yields CSARDRWDRGTEAFF.